The 30 T cell receptor beta chains reported below all come from one sample, sequenced in a study of T cells in Graves' hyperthyroidism and ophthalmopathy. RNA transcripts were the template for amplifying TCR beta CDR3 regions. The HTBI primer set served for first-round RT-PCR of the TCR CDR3. TCRdb independently ran MiXCR on the multiplex PCR reads; one entry per CDR3 protein. The repertoire includes 300,000 to 450,000 distinct CDR3 sequences, about 15% of them detected once, and less than 35% sits in the top ten. Material for sequencing was blood. Receptors originate from a woman aged 25 to 39 with Graves' hyperthyroidism.

This clonotype was observed many times. The genes are TRBV20-1 and TRBJ2-7; 11 bases are shared with TRBD2. Trimming at V came to 3 bases and at J to 4 bases, leaving 5 bases not matched to a gene. This CDR3 comprises 14 residues. CDR1 and CDR2 (germline): DFQATT, SNEGSKA (reference sequence). Here the CDR3 reads CSASLVAGGYEQYF. In nucleotides, the CDR3 is TGCAGTGCTAGTCTAGTAGCGGGAGGGTACGAGCAGTACTTC.

This chain links TRBV6-1 with TRBJ1-3; 8 positions match TRBD1. Germline CDR1 is MNHNS and CDR2 is SASEGT. This CDR3 has 16 residues. V lost 6 bases to trimming and J lost 1 base; unmatched junction nucleotides: 8. CDR3: CASRTGQGDSGNTIYF. The DNA for the CDR3 is TGTGCCAGCAGAACCGGACAGGGCGATTCTGGAAACACCATATATTTT.

Notes on this clonotype: At one end the junction does not follow the germline gene, possibly because of a read error. The chain links TRBV4-1 to TRBJ1-3; TRBD1 agrees at 7 bases. The CDR3 is made up of 15 amino acids. The V gene's germline CDR1 is MGHRA and CDR2 YSYEKL. Here the CDR3 reads CASGHEGQSGNTIYF. For the CDR3, the DNA is TGCGCCAGCGGCCATGAGGGACAGTCTGGAAACACCATATATTTT.

The genes are TRBV6-2 or TRBV6-3 and TRBJ1-5; no reliable D call. Germline V lookup: CDR1 MNHEY, CDR2 SVGEGT. The CDR3 runs to 14 residues. The ends were cut back, 2 bases at V and 4 bases at J, with 9 bases in the middle. The CDR3 region is CASSYGYRNQPQHF. CDR3 sequence (DNA): TGTGCCAGCAGTTACGGATACAGAAATCAGCCCCAGCATTTT.

This chain joins TRBV9 and TRBJ1-1; D might be TRBD1 (5 bases). The CDR3 loop spans 14 amino acids. Trimming pared 3 bases from V and 2 bases from J, leaving 11 bases between. Germline lookup yields CDR1 SGDLS and CDR2 YYNGEE. CDR3 sequence (DNA): TGTGCCAGCAGCGCCGGGACGCAAAACACTGAAGCTTTCTTT. Translated: CASSAGTQNTEAFF.

The chain has TRBV10-3 and TRBJ1-5, with D uncertain. Trimming stripped 4 bases from V and 4 bases from J, with 11 bases between. Germline values: CDR1 ENHRY, CDR2 SYGVKD. CDR3 length: 14 residues. As DNA, the CDR3 is TGTGCCATCAGTGCAGGAGGAGGAAATCAGCCCCAGCATTTT. This translates into CAISAGGGNQPQHF.

This clonotype was found many times. The rearrangement joins TRBV3-1 to TRBJ1-1; 9 bases map to TRBD1. The V gene end was trimmed by 3 bases and the J gene end by 8 bases; junction bases not matched to a gene: 1. Germline assignment: CDR1 LGHDT and CDR2 YNNKEL (reference sequence). The CDR3 runs 12 residues. The CDR3 bases are TGTGCCAGCAGCCACGGACAGGGGGAAGCTTTCTTT. This translates into CASSHGQGEAFF.

This chain uses TRBV6-1 with TRBJ2-5; D not certain. This CDR3 spans 13 amino acids. Looked up from germline, CDR1 is MNHNS and CDR2 is SASEGT. V was cut by 5 bases and J by 4 bases, with 11 bases left in between. CDR3 coding DNA: TGTGCCAGCAGTTACGGAGTTTCAGAGACCCAGTACTTC. This codes for CASSYGVSETQYF.

The chain combines TRBV12-3 or TRBV12-4 with TRBJ2-3, with 7 bases aligning to TRBD2. CDR3 size: 16 residues. V lost 4 bases to trimming and J lost 7 bases; unmatched junction nucleotides: 14. Written as DNA, the CDR3 is TGTGCCAGCAGTTCACTTGTAGGCGGGAGTCGCAATACGCAGTATTTT. Protein: CASSSLVGGSRNTQYF.

This clonotype appeared many times. The chain joins TRBV20-1 to TRBJ2-7; TRBD1 or TRBD2 may be the D gene (6 bases each). V lost 4 bases to trimming and J lost 2 bases, with 12 bases between them. Germline CDR1 DFQATT, CDR2 SNEGSKA (reference sequence). The CDR3 has 13 amino acids. The DNA of the CDR3 is TGCAGTGCTACTTTTCGGGGGCCCTACGAGCAGTACTTC. This encodes CSATFRGPYEQYF.

This clonotype was seen repeatedly, ten times or more. The gene calls are TRBV18 and TRBJ2-7, with 7 bases identical to TRBD1. Germline-derived CDR1 and CDR2 are KGHSH and LQKENI. With 2 bases clipped from V and 5 bases from J, the junction kept 6 bases outside the gene matches. The CDR3 runs to 14 residues. Here the CDR3 reads CASSPWADRDEQYF. The CDR3 DNA reads TGTGCCAGCTCACCATGGGCTGACAGGGACGAGCAGTACTTC.

This clonotype was recorded many times. The chain couples TRBV5-1 to TRBJ2-1; 7 nucleotides agree with TRBD2. Trimming removed 0 bases from V and 2 bases from J; junction bases left unmatched: 2. CDR1 is SGHRS, CDR2 YFSETQ, per germline. CDR3 length: 15 amino acids. The CDR3 bases are TGCGCCAGCAGCTTGGGCGGGAGCACCTACAATGAGCAGTTCTTC. Its protein is CASSLGGSTYNEQFF.

This clonotype was counted ten times or more. The chain uses TRBV9 and TRBJ2-7; 11 bases line up with TRBD2. This CDR3 is built from 18 residues. Germline V gene lookup returns CDR1 SGDLS and CDR2 YYNGEE. V dropped 2 bases and J dropped 3; count of bases not matched to a gene: 13. CDR3 in DNA: TGTGCCAGCAGCGTCCAACCTTCGACTAGCGGGACCCACTACGAGCAGTACTTC. It codes for CASSVQPSTSGTHYEQYF. Drawing the rest from reference TRBV9 and TRBJ2-7, the complete variable domain is DSGVTQTPKHLITATGQRVTLRCSPRSGDLSVYWYQQSLDQGLQFLIQYYNGEERAKGNILERFSAQQFPDLHSELNLSSLELGDSALYFCASSVQPSTSGTHYEQYFGPGTRLTVT.

In this sample, this clonotype turned up many times. The chain recombines TRBV27 with TRBJ1-5; 10 bases line up with TRBD1. The CDR3 spans 15 residues. Germline V gives CDR1 MNHEY, CDR2 SMNVEV (reference sequence). With V trimmed by 6 bases and J by 5 bases, 7 bases remained unmatched. The CDR3 nucleotides are TGTGCCAGCAGGCCGGGACAGGGGAGGGATCAGCCCCAGCATTTT. Residues: CASRPGQGRDQPQHF.

This clonotype has at least ten counts. The rearrangement joins TRBV11-2 to TRBJ1-2; tentative D call: TRBD1 (5 bases). This CDR3 has 18 amino acids. Trimming left V 5 bases short and J 0 bases short, with 22 bases between. Germline V gives CDR1 SGHAT, CDR2 FQNNGV. The CDR3: CASSPAGFGGSANYGYTF. CDR3 nucleotide sequence: TGTGCCAGCAGCCCCGCAGGATTCGGGGGTTCAGCTAACTATGGCTACACCTTC.

V and J are TRBV2 and TRBJ2-2; perhaps TRBD2 as D (5 bases). The CDR3 sequence is 14 residues long. CDR1 and CDR2 from the germline V gene are SNHLY and FYNNEI. The V end lost 2 bases, the J end lost 6 bases, and 10 bases lay between the germline ends. The CDR3 region is CASSELLVAGELFF. DNA of the CDR3: TGTGCCAGCAGTGAATTACTAGTGGCCGGGGAGCTGTTTTTT.

The chain joins TRBV20-1 to TRBJ1-6, with D perhaps TRBD1 (6 bases). The CDR3 is 14 residues long. Trimming removed 6 bases from V and 8 bases from J, with 17 bases in between. Germline V gene sequence: CDR1 DFQATT, CDR2 SNEGSKA (reference sequence). The CDR3 bases are TGCAGTGCCGTACCGACAGGTCCCCATTCACCCCTCCACTTT. This codes for CSAVPTGPHSPLHF.

This rearrangement joins TRBV24-1 to TRBJ2-2; 13 bases line up with TRBD2. This CDR3 region has 20 residues. The germline CDR1 and CDR2 sequences are KGHDR and SFDVKD. The junction had 14 bases not matched to a gene; V was cut back by 4 bases and J by 4 bases. The CDR3 DNA reads TGTGCCACCAGTGACCGCTCCTGGACTAGCGGGAGCGGTTTCACCGGGGAGCTGTTTTTT. Protein sequence: CATSDRSWTSGSGFTGELFF.

This clonotype came up many times. The genes are TRBV30 and TRBJ2-7; a weak D match, TRBD1 (6 bases). Germline V gives CDR1 GTSNPN, CDR2 SVGIG (reference sequence). The CDR3 length is 14 residues. The V gene lost 0 bases and the J gene lost 3 bases, with 12 bases spanning the gap. The DNA of the CDR3 is TGTGCCTGGAGTGTTAGGGGGAAAATCTACGAGCAGTACTTC. Its protein is CAWSVRGKIYEQYF.

V is TRBV6-1 and J is TRBJ2-4; D is perhaps TRBD1 (6 bases). The CDR3 totals 15 residues. Deletions cut 6 bases from V and 4 bases from J, with 16 bases between. The germline V gene encodes CDR1 MNHNS and CDR2 SASEGT. This CDR3 reads CASSVSTGSKNIQYF. CDR3 sequence (DNA): TGTGCCAGCAGCGTCTCCACAGGGTCAAAAAACATTCAGTACTTC.

The V and J genes are TRBV6-1 and TRBJ2-1; D tentatively fits TRBD1 or TRBD2 (5 bases each). The germline V gene has CDR1 MNHNS and CDR2 SASEGT. Trimming removed 5 bases from V and 9 bases from J, with 11 bases in between. The CDR3 runs 12 residues. The CDR3 DNA reads TGTGCCAGCAGTCTACCCGGGGCTGAGCAGTTCTTC. Translating gives CASSLPGAEQFF.

The chain employs TRBV4-2 and TRBJ2-1; D is unclear. The germline V gene encodes CDR1 LGHNA and CDR2 YNFKEQ. CDR3 size: 13 residues. V gave up 1 base and J gave up 4 bases, with 5 bases separating them. As DNA, the CDR3 is TGTGCCAGCAGCCAAGGTATTTACAATGAGCAGTTCTTC. Translating it yields CASSQGIYNEQFF.

This clonotype was observed a handful of times. This chain connects TRBV20-1 to TRBJ2-1; 11 bases are a match to TRBD2. CDR1 is DFQATT, CDR2 SNEGSKA, per germline (reference sequence). The CDR3 loop spans 16 amino acids. With 0 bases clipped from V and 4 bases from J, the junction kept 5 bases outside the gene matches. The CDR3 sequence: CSARDSSSGRYNEQFF. The DNA of the CDR3 is TGCAGTGCTAGAGATTCCTCTAGCGGGAGGTACAATGAGCAGTTCTTC.

This clonotype turned up a few times. The chain couples TRBV28 to TRBJ1-4; 8 bases map to TRBD1. Trimming cost V 6 bases and J 8 bases; bases outside gene matches: 14. This CDR3 spans 16 amino acids. Germline loops: CDR1 MDHEN, CDR2 SYDVKM. CDR3 amino acids: CASSSRGHEASEKLFF. In DNA form, the CDR3 reads TGTGCCAGCAGCTCCAGGGGGCACGAGGCCTCAGAAAAACTGTTTTTT.

The CDR3 DNA sequence: TGTGCCAGCAGTTTAGGAGACAGTAGCTATGGCTACACCTTC. Its protein is CASSLGDSSYGYTF. The chain couples TRBV28 to TRBJ1-2; D might be TRBD1 (5 bases). V was trimmed by 2 bases and J by 4 bases, leaving 11 bases between them. In germline, CDR1 is MDHEN, CDR2 SYDVKM. The CDR3 is made up of 14 amino acids.

The chain is built from TRBV29-1 and TRBJ1-1; 9 bases line up with TRBD1. Germline CDR1 reads SQVTM; CDR2 reads ANQGSEA. The CDR3 runs 13 residues. V shed 5 bases and J 5 bases; nucleotides not matched to a gene: 6. The CDR3 sequence is CSVTDRGVTEAFF. The CDR3 nucleotides read TGCAGCGTTACGGACAGGGGAGTAACTGAAGCTTTCTTT.

This clonotype occurred a few times. The V call is TRBV6-5, the J call TRBJ2-1, with TRBD1 matching over 7 bases. Germline V gene sequence: CDR1 MNHEY, CDR2 SVGAGI. The V gene end was trimmed by 0 bases and the J gene end by 7 bases; junction bases not matched to a gene: 6. The CDR3 is 15 amino acids. The CDR3 region has the DNA TGTGCCAGCAGTTACTCGAGTGACAGGGTGAATGAGCAGTTCTTC. Its protein product is CASSYSSDRVNEQFF.

The table lists this clonotype with a few counts. This rearrangement joins TRBV9 to TRBJ2-1; TRBD2 is a possible D gene (6 bases). The CDR3 is 16 residues long. Germline V lookup: CDR1 SGDLS, CDR2 YYNGEE. V was cut by 3 bases and J by 0 bases, with 13 bases left in between. The CDR3 here is CASSAVGGISYNEQFF. CDR3 nucleotides: TGTGCCAGCAGCGCTGTTGGCGGGATCTCCTACAATGAGCAGTTCTTC.

This clonotype was seen repeatedly, ten times or more. V is TRBV20-1 and J is TRBJ2-1, with D possibly matching TRBD2 (6 bases). V lost 0 bases and J lost 7, with 16 bases in between. The CDR3 consists of 15 residues. Per the germline V gene, CDR1 is DFQATT and CDR2 is SNEGSKA (reference sequence). The CDR3 sequence is CSARDPRELGNEQFF. The CDR3 DNA sequence: TGCAGTGCTAGAGATCCCCGGGAGCTCGGGAATGAGCAGTTCTTC.

This clonotype was detected many times. This sequence joins TRBV29-1 and TRBJ1-1; D remains ambiguous. The germline V gene has CDR1 SQVTM and CDR2 ANQGSEA. Trimming took 0 bases from V and 0 from J, leaving 8 bases between them. CDR3 length equals 14 residues. The CDR3 coding sequence is TGCAGCGTTGAAGATCGCAGTTTGAACACTGAAGCTTTCTTT. Its protein product is CSVEDRSLNTEAFF.